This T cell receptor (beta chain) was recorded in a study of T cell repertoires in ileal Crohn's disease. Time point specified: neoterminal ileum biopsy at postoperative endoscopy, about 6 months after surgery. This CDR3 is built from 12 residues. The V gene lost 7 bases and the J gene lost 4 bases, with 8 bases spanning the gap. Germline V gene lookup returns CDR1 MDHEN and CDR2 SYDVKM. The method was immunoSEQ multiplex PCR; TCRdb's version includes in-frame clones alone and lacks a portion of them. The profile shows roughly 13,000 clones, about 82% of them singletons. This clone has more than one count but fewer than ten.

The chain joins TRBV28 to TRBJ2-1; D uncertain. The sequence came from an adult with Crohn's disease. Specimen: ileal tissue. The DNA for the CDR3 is TGTGCCAGCATGGCCGTTTACAATGAGCAGTTCTTC. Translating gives CASMAVYNEQFF.